This is a list of T cell receptor beta chains from one sample in a study of radiotherapy plus CTLA-4 blockade in lung cancer. Produced via immunoSEQ multiplex PCR; TCRdb's table is partial and in-frame only. The profile shows almost 55,000 clones, roughly three quarters of them singletons. Sequenced material: peripheral blood, taken from a patient treated with radiotherapy plus ipilimumab. The receptors here all came from a human donor with non-small cell lung cancer who had a partial response to radiotherapy plus ipilimumab. CDR3s include the opening cysteine and the closing phenylalanine or tryptophan. The D gene is left open where the match is weak. Expanded clones get a size class; other rows say once, few or many, or leave the size out.

TRBJ1-4 | - | - | TRBV11-2 | CASSLVTGGSEKLFF | TGTGCCAGCAGCTTAGTGACAGGAGGTAGCGAAAAACTGTTTTTT
TRBJ1-5 | TRBD1 | - | TRBV18 | CASSPRIEDRVTQPQHF | TGTGCCAGCTCACCGCGTATCGAGGACAGGGTAACTCAGCCCCAGCATTTT
TRBJ1-1 | - | - | TRBV11-2 | CASSLDPGMAEAFF | TGTGCCAGCAGCTTAGACCCAGGGATGGCTGAAGCTTTCTTT
TRBJ2-1 | TRBD1 | - | TRBV7-9 | CASSSGTGQTRDEQFF | TGTGCCAGCAGCTCCGGGACAGGGCAGACTAGGGATGAGCAGTTCTTC
TRBJ1-4 | TRBD1 | - | TRBV11-1 | CASSKGQGAREKLFF | TGTGCCAGCAGCAAAGGACAGGGGGCGCGTGAAAAACTGTTTTTT
TRBJ2-4 | - | - | TRBV29-1 | CSVGGDRLAKNIQYF | TGCAGCGTTGGCGGGGACAGATTGGCCAAAAACATTCAGTACTTC
TRBJ2-6 | - | few | TRBV5-1 | CASSLAGANVLTF | TGCGCCAGCAGCTTAGCCGGGGCCAACGTCCTGACTTTC
TRBJ2-3 | - | - | TRBV5-6 | CASSLFGRTTDTQYF | TGTGCCAGCAGCTTGTTTGGGAGAACCACAGATACGCAGTATTTT
TRBJ2-5 | TRBD1 | - | TRBV19 | CASSNGQARWTQYF | TGTGCCAGTAGTAACGGACAGGCGCGATGGACCCAGTACTTC
TRBJ2-3 | - | - | TRBV4-2 | CASKRGGTDTQYF | TGTGCCAGCAAACGCGGGGGCACAGATACGCAGTATTTT
TRBJ2-5 | - | - | TRBV5-1 | CASSLQTQETQYF | TGCGCCAGCAGCTTGCAGACTCAAGAGACCCAGTACTTC
TRBJ2-1 | TRBD2 | few | TRBV5-1 | CASSLSGGAYNEQFF | TGCGCCAGCAGCCTTAGCGGGGGGGCCTACAATGAGCAGTTCTTC
TRBJ2-1 | TRBD2 | - | TRBV29-1 | CSVRLAANEQFF | TGCAGCGTCCGACTAGCAGCCAATGAGCAGTTCTTC
TRBJ1-4 | - | - | TRBV6-5 | CASSSGSQGLKKLFF | TGTGCCAGCAGTTCCGGCTCCCAGGGGTTGAAAAAACTGTTTTTT
TRBJ2-2 | TRBD2 | once | TRBV5-1 | CASSPSGGNTGELFF | TGCGCCAGCAGCCCAAGCGGGGGGAACACCGGGGAGCTGTTTTTT
TRBJ1-1 | - | few | TRBV19 | CASTKTPEAFF | TGTGCCAGTACCAAGACACCTGAAGCTTTCTTT
TRBJ2-5 | TRBD2 | - | TRBV5-1 | CASSHGLGEETQYF | TGCGCCAGCAGCCATGGACTAGGGGAAGAGACCCAGTACTTC
TRBJ2-7 | - | - | TRBV18 | CASSLDEAEQYF | TGTGCCAGCTCACTGGATGAGGCCGAGCAGTACTTC
TRBJ1-5 | - | - | TRBV2 | CASRRDTNQPQHF | TGTGCCAGCAGGAGGGACACGAATCAGCCCCAGCATTTT
TRBJ2-2 | TRBD1 | - | TRBV6-5 | CASSYSPDRESGELFF | TGTGCCAGCAGTTATTCCCCCGACAGGGAATCCGGGGAGCTGTTTTTT
TRBJ1-1 | TRBD1 | - | TRBV10-2 | CASGDRGATTEAFF | TGCGCCAGCGGGGACAGGGGGGCGACGACTGAAGCTTTCTTT
TRBJ1-1 | TRBD1 | - | TRBV18 | CASSPGQVDNTEAFF | TGTGCCAGCTCACCAGGACAGGTCGATAACACTGAAGCTTTCTTT
TRBJ2-7 | - | - | TRBV2 | CASSEMAGSSYEQYF | TGTGCCAGCAGTGAAATGGCAGGTAGCTCCTACGAGCAGTACTTC
TRBJ2-7 | - | - | TRBV5-6 | CASSLALEEQYF | TGTGCCAGCAGCTTGGCCTTGGAGGAGCAGTACTTC
TRBJ2-7 | TRBD2 | - | TRBV12-5 | CASGRGGQVNEQYF | TGTGCTAGTGGCCGGGGGGGGCAGGTTAACGAGCAGTACTTC
TRBJ2-1 | TRBD2 | once | TRBV7-7 | CASSHSHGGGNEQFF | TGTGCCAGCAGCCACTCGCACGGGGGAGGGAATGAGCAGTTCTTC
TRBJ1-2 | - | - | TRBV27 | CASSPKPGANYGYTF | TGTGCCAGCAGTCCGAAACCAGGGGCCAACTATGGCTACACCTTC
TRBJ1-4 | - | few | TRBV6-1 | CASRGALTNEKLFF | TGTGCCAGCAGGGGGGCGCTGACTAATGAAAAACTGTTTTTT
TRBJ1-2 | - | medium-sized | TRBV4-2 | CASSQPTGRGYTF | TGTGCCAGCAGCCAACCCACAGGGCGGGGCTACACCTTC
TRBJ2-5 | TRBD1 | - | TRBV4-1 | CASSRLQGKSSTQETQYF | TGCGCCAGCAGCCGCCTACAGGGGAAGTCGAGCACCCAAGAGACCCAGTACTTC
TRBJ2-5 | - | - | TRBV2 | CASNDRRSRETQYF | TGTGCCAGCAACGATCGAAGGAGCAGAGAGACCCAGTACTTC
TRBJ2-7 | TRBD2 | - | TRBV12-5 | CASGFMGLAKDEQYF | TGTGCTAGTGGTTTTATGGGACTAGCTAAAGACGAGCAGTACTTC
TRBJ2-2 | - | - | TRBV29-1 | CSVETDGNTGELFF | TGCAGCGTTGAGACTGACGGGAACACCGGGGAGCTGTTTTTT
TRBJ2-5 | TRBD1 | - | TRBV19 | CASSTGGQETQYF | TGTGCCAGTAGTACAGGGGGCCAAGAGACCCAGTACTTC
TRBJ1-5 | - | - | TRBV7-2 | CASSKGGGSNQPQHF | TGTGCCAGCAGTAAGGGAGGCGGGAGCAATCAGCCCCAGCATTTT
TRBJ2-3 | TRBD2 | - | TRBV19 | CASSLTSGGAKNTDTQYF | TGTGCCAGTAGTCTTACTAGCGGGGGGGCCAAGAACACAGATACGCAGTATTTT
TRBJ2-3 | - | - | TRBV30 | CAWSGVGHTDTQYF | TGTGCCTGGAGTGGTGTGGGCCACACAGATACGCAGTATTTT